This entry describes one TCR beta chain. Its antigen is currently unknown. Sequenced by immunoSEQ multiplex PCR; TCRdb stores in-frame clones only, minus some. This table has roughly 64,000 clones, about 90% appearing once. This entry is derived from a study of Tregs in tolerant kidney transplant recipients. Study-level results: Antigen-driven expansion was suggested because donor-specific Tregs expanded more than all Tregs in tolerant patients. Expanding Tregs on activated donor B cells appeared to best identify donor-specific TCRbeta clones.

The nonmyeloablative bone marrow transplants came from related graft donors, with transient mixed chimerism. V lost 3 bases, J lost 4 bases, and 6 bases stayed unmatched. Germline V lookup: CDR1 MDHEN, CDR2 SYDVKM. CDR3 length: 14 residues. J is TRBJ2-7 and V is TRBV28; 7 nucleotides line up with TRBD2. This clonotype was obtained from a human patient who received a combined kidney and bone marrow transplant. Some T cells may be graft donor cells. The input for sequencing was CD4+ T cells from blood (PBMCs), taken 6 months after the transplant. CDR3 coding DNA: TGTGCCAGCAGTTTGCGGCGGGAGTCGTACGAGCAGTACTTC. Residues: CASSLRRESYEQYF.